These T cell receptor beta chains were read from a single sample in a study of T cell clones after liver transplantation. The table came from immunoSEQ multiplex PCR; TCRdb's copy has only in-frame clones and leaves some out. The sample has about 9,900 clones; 75% to 80% are singletons. The sequencing used CD8+ T cells from blood, collected before liver transplant. The receptors come from a human donor who received a liver transplant. The CDR3 runs from the conserved cysteine through the conserved F or W. Fields, in order: CDR3 protein, CDR3 DNA, clone size, D gene, V gene, J gene. The D gene is left open where the match is weak. Rows may omit the clone size; those that give it use once, few, many or a size class.

CDR3: CASSWGTGGRDGYTF
DNA: TGTGCCAGCAGTTGGGGAACAGGGGGAAGAGATGGCTACACCTTC
size: .
D: TRBD1
V: TRBV6-5
J: TRBJ1-2

CDR3: CASSTGTVLPQHF
DNA: TGTGCCAGTAGTACCGGGACAGTATTACCCCAGCATTTT
size: .
D: TRBD1
V: TRBV19
J: TRBJ1-5

CDR3: CASTLAGSSTDTQYF
DNA: TGTGCCAGCACACTAGCGGGGTCTAGCACAGATACGCAGTATTTT
size: .
D: TRBD2
V: TRBV6-7
J: TRBJ2-3

CDR3: CASSLGTATYNEQFF
DNA: TGTGCCAGCAGCTTGGGGACAGCCACCTACAATGAGCAGTTCTTC
size: .
D: TRBD1
V: TRBV11-3
J: TRBJ2-1

CDR3: CASSQDKGQGNYGYTF
DNA: TGCGCCAGCAGCCAAGATAAGGGACAGGGGAACTATGGCTACACCTTC
size: .
D: TRBD1
V: TRBV4-1
J: TRBJ1-2

CDR3: CASSWDRGSGELFF
DNA: TGTGCCAGCAGTTGGGACAGGGGGAGTGGGGAGCTGTTTTTT
size: .
D: TRBD1
V: TRBV27
J: TRBJ2-2

CDR3: CASSSGLNSYGYTF
DNA: TGTGCCAGCAGCTCGGGACTTAACTCCTATGGCTACACCTTC
size: few
D: .
V: TRBV7-9
J: TRBJ1-2

CDR3: CASSLSATAGETQYF
DNA: TGTGCCAGTAGTCTTTCGGCAACGGCGGGGGAGACCCAGTACTTC
size: .
D: .
V: TRBV19
J: TRBJ2-5

CDR3: CASSLAVAEYSNQPQHF
DNA: TGTGCCAGCAGCTTGGCTGTGGCAGAGTATAGCAATCAGCCCCAGCATTTT
size: once
D: .
V: TRBV5-5
J: TRBJ1-5

CDR3: CASSLAGGGDNEQFF
DNA: TGTGCCAGCAGCTTAGCGGGAGGAGGGGACAATGAGCAGTTCTTC
size: .
D: TRBD2
V: TRBV27
J: TRBJ2-1

CDR3: CASSYSPVGYEQYF
DNA: TGCGCCAGCAGCTACTCGCCCGTGGGCTACGAGCAGTACTTC
size: .
D: .
V: TRBV5-1
J: TRBJ2-7

CDR3: CASTEVGFEETQYF
DNA: TGTGCCAGTACCGAAGTGGGGTTCGAGGAGACCCAGTACTTC
size: .
D: .
V: TRBV5-6
J: TRBJ2-5

CDR3: CASSNSNEQFF
DNA: TGTGCCAGTAGTAACAGCAATGAGCAGTTCTTC
size: .
D: .
V: TRBV19
J: TRBJ2-1

CDR3: CASSQGWHLSSYNEQFF
DNA: TGCGCCAGCAGCCAAGGGTGGCATCTGAGCTCCTACAATGAGCAGTTCTTC
size: .
D: .
V: TRBV4-1
J: TRBJ2-1

CDR3: CSVGENYEQYF
DNA: TGCAGTGTTGGGGAGAACTACGAGCAGTACTTC
size: .
D: .
V: TRBV20-1
J: TRBJ2-7

CDR3: CASSADRELYEQYF
DNA: TGTGCCAGCAGCGCCGACAGAGAACTCTACGAGCAGTACTTC
size: .
D: .
V: TRBV2
J: TRBJ2-7

CDR3: CASTIMGQGGSGNTIYF
DNA: TGTGCCAGCACCATTATGGGCCAGGGAGGTTCCGGAAACACCATATATTTT
size: .
D: .
V: TRBV7-2
J: TRBJ1-3

CDR3: CASSPGLATWAQYF
DNA: TGTGCCAGCAGCCCGGGACTAGCGACGTGGGCCCAGTACTTC
size: .
D: TRBD2
V: TRBV27
J: TRBJ2-5

CDR3: CASSAGQLNTEAFF
DNA: TGTGCCAGCAGCGCTGGACAGCTGAACACTGAAGCTTTCTTT
size: .
D: .
V: TRBV7-9
J: TRBJ1-1

CDR3: CASSERGSVREQYF
DNA: TGCGCCAGCAGTGAGAGGGGATCGGTTAGGGAGCAGTACTTC
size: .
D: .
V: TRBV10-2
J: TRBJ2-7

CDR3: CASSLGDRELNSNQPQHF
DNA: TGCGCCAGCAGCTTGGGGGACAGGGAACTTAATAGCAATCAGCCCCAGCATTTT
size: once
D: TRBD1
V: TRBV5-1
J: TRBJ1-5

CDR3: CASSHARDQPQHF
DNA: TGTGCCAGCAGCCATGCGCGTGATCAGCCCCAGCATTTT
size: few
D: .
V: TRBV4-2
J: TRBJ1-5

CDR3: CASSPLGRSGANVLTF
DNA: TGTGCCAGCAGCCCTCTTGGGCGCTCTGGGGCCAACGTCCTGACTTTC
size: .
D: .
V: TRBV9
J: TRBJ2-6

CDR3: CASSQDWGYEQYF
DNA: TGTGCCAGCAGCCAAGATTGGGGATACGAGCAGTACTTC
size: .
D: .
V: TRBV14
J: TRBJ2-7

CDR3: CASSPGRDSNQPQHF
DNA: TGTGCCAGCAGCCCAGGGAGGGATAGCAATCAGCCCCAGCATTTT
size: few
D: .
V: TRBV9
J: TRBJ1-5

CDR3: CASAGTSGTYEQYF
DNA: TGTGCCTCCGCCGGGACTAGCGGGACCTACGAGCAGTACTTC
size: .
D: TRBD2
V: TRBV10-3
J: TRBJ2-7

CDR3: CASSPLVRDRPWDEQFF
DNA: TGTGCCAGCTCTCCTCTCGTACGGGACAGGCCTTGGGATGAGCAGTTCTTC
size: .
D: TRBD1
V: TRBV18
J: TRBJ2-1

CDR3: CSVWRTEAFF
DNA: TGCAGCGTCTGGAGGACTGAAGCTTTCTTT
size: few
D: .
V: TRBV29-1
J: TRBJ1-1

CDR3: CASSANSPHQPQHF
DNA: TGTGCCAGCAGTGCTAATTCCCCCCATCAGCCCCAGCATTTT
size: .
D: .
V: TRBV6-1
J: TRBJ1-5

CDR3: CASSLGTTDSPYEQYF
DNA: TGTGCCAGCAGCTTGGGTACGACAGACTCTCCCTACGAGCAGTACTTC
size: .
D: .
V: TRBV5-6
J: TRBJ2-7

CDR3: CASSRVNSKYEQYF
DNA: TGTGCCAGCAGTAGGGTAAACTCCAAGTACGAGCAGTACTTC
size: .
D: .
V: TRBV28
J: TRBJ2-7

CDR3: CASSYPGTEMNTEAFF
DNA: TGCGCCAGCAGCTATCCCGGGACAGAGATGAACACTGAAGCTTTCTTT
size: .
D: TRBD1
V: TRBV5-1
J: TRBJ1-1

CDR3: CATSRWTDDNSPLHF
DNA: TGTGCCACCAGCAGATGGACAGACGATAATTCACCCCTCCACTTT
size: .
D: .
V: TRBV15
J: TRBJ1-6

CDR3: CASSTQGYEQYF
DNA: TGTGCCAGCAGTACCCAGGGCTACGAGCAGTACTTC
size: .
D: .
V: TRBV28
J: TRBJ2-7

CDR3: CASSVVRDLNQPQHF
DNA: TGTGCCAGCAGCGTGGTACGCGATCTCAATCAGCCCCAGCATTTT
size: .
D: .
V: TRBV27
J: TRBJ1-5

CDR3: CASSLESVVPYEQYF
DNA: TGTGCCAGCAGCTTGGAGTCGGTAGTACCCTACGAGCAGTACTTC
size: .
D: .
V: TRBV7-8
J: TRBJ2-7

CDR3: CASSPSRDSLNTEAFF
DNA: TGTGCCAGCAGCCCGTCCCGGGACAGTCTGAACACTGAAGCTTTCTTT
size: .
D: TRBD1
V: TRBV7-3
J: TRBJ1-1

CDR3: CASSIGNLEQYF
DNA: TGTGCCAGTAGTATAGGGAATTTGGAGCAGTACTTC
size: once
D: .
V: TRBV19
J: TRBJ2-7

CDR3: CASSVRDRAYEQYF
DNA: TGTGCCAGCAGCGTCCGGGACCGCGCCTACGAGCAGTACTTC
size: .
D: .
V: TRBV5-5
J: TRBJ2-7

CDR3: CASSLSRRTDYNEQFF
DNA: TGTGCCAGCAGTTTATCGAGGAGGACCGACTACAATGAGCAGTTCTTC
size: .
D: .
V: TRBV27
J: TRBJ2-1

CDR3: CASSVGTATYEQYF
DNA: TGTGCCAGTAGTGTCGGGACAGCCACCTACGAGCAGTACTTC
size: .
D: TRBD1
V: TRBV19
J: TRBJ2-7

CDR3: CASTGLAGDSQETQYF
DNA: TGCGCCAGCACCGGACTAGCGGGAGATTCCCAAGAGACCCAGTACTTC
size: .
D: TRBD2
V: TRBV10-2
J: TRBJ2-5

CDR3: CASSVLNGGAKNIQYF
DNA: TGTGCCAGCAGTGTGCTTAACGGGGGAGCCAAAAACATTCAGTACTTC
size: .
D: .
V: TRBV6-1
J: TRBJ2-4

CDR3: CASSSPPGRASYEQYF
DNA: TGTGCCAGCAGTTCCCCTCCGGGGCGGGCCTCCTACGAGCAGTACTTC
size: once
D: .
V: TRBV7-9
J: TRBJ2-7

CDR3: CASSEDWDRVNSPLHF
DNA: TGTGCCAGCAGTGAAGATTGGGACAGGGTAAATTCACCCCTCCACTTT
size: .
D: TRBD1
V: TRBV2
J: TRBJ1-6

CDR3: CASSHRQTSATEAFF
DNA: TGTGCCAGCAGTCACCGCCAAACCTCCGCCACTGAAGCTTTCTTT
size: .
D: .
V: TRBV28
J: TRBJ1-1

CDR3: CASSLVAGGGDEQFF
DNA: TGTGCCAGCAGCTTAGTAGCGGGGGGAGGTGATGAGCAGTTCTTC
size: .
D: TRBD2
V: TRBV7-8
J: TRBJ2-1

CDR3: CASSLELDTDVQFF
DNA: TGTGCCAGCAGCTTAGAACTCGACACGGATGTGCAGTTCTTC
size: .
D: .
V: TRBV11-2
J: TRBJ2-1

CDR3: CASSYSTNYEQYF
DNA: TGTGCCAGCAGTTACTCGACTAACTACGAGCAGTACTTC
size: .
D: .
V: TRBV6-6
J: TRBJ2-7

CDR3: CASSLLSSSNQPQHF
DNA: TGTGCCAGCAGCTTATTGTCCAGTAGCAATCAGCCCCAGCATTTT
size: .
D: .
V: TRBV7-8
J: TRBJ1-5

CDR3: CASSFPQGNEQYF
DNA: TGTGCCAGCAGTTTCCCCCAGGGGAACGAGCAGTACTTC
size: .
D: .
V: TRBV27
J: TRBJ2-7

CDR3: CASSDRYSNQPQHF
DNA: TGTGCCAGCAGCGACAGATATAGCAATCAGCCCCAGCATTTT
size: .
D: .
V: TRBV27
J: TRBJ1-5

CDR3: CSVEDGTGGLGLYGYTF
DNA: TGCAGCGTTGAAGATGGGACAGGGGGCTTAGGATTATATGGCTACACCTTC
size: medium-sized
D: TRBD1
V: TRBV29-1
J: TRBJ1-2

CDR3: CATSRVEGSGGYTF
DNA: TGTGCCACCAGCAGAGTGGAGGGATCCGGGGGCTACACCTTC
size: once
D: .
V: TRBV15
J: TRBJ1-2

CDR3: CASSQYQETQYF
DNA: TGTGCCAGCAGCCAGTACCAAGAGACCCAGTACTTC
size: .
D: .
V: TRBV7-9
J: TRBJ2-5

CDR3: CASILTSGLPRDTGELFF
DNA: TGTGCCAGCATCTTGACTAGCGGGCTCCCCCGGGACACCGGGGAGCTGTTTTTT
size: .
D: TRBD2
V: TRBV7-9
J: TRBJ2-2

CDR3: CASSAGTPNTEAFF
DNA: TGTGCCAGCAGTGCCGGGACTCCGAACACTGAAGCTTTCTTT
size: .
D: .
V: TRBV6-1
J: TRBJ1-1

CDR3: CASSPLGGLFQVDEKLFF
DNA: TGTGCCAGCAGTCCGCTGGGGGGTTTATTTCAAGTAGATGAAAAACTGTTTTTT
size: .
D: .
V: TRBV7-3
J: TRBJ1-4

CDR3: CASSYSPRMEQYF
DNA: TGTGCCAGCAGTTACTCCCCCCGTATGGAGCAGTACTTC
size: .
D: .
V: TRBV6-6
J: TRBJ2-7